These T cell receptor beta chains were read from a single sample in a study of T-cell memory formation after mild COVID-19. From the 5' RACE reads, TCRdb called clonotypes with MiXCR, one entry per CDR3 protein. The data show 550,000 to 600,000 distinct CDR3 sequences, about 18% seen once. Source material: PBMCs or a T cell subset sorted from them (not recorded which). The receptors stem from an adult woman who had mild COVID-19 (a few samples of this study predate the infection). Cell type and time point are not known. Each CDR3 is given with its conserved first and last residue. The D gene is left open where the match is weak. A clone size is listed for some rows: how often the clone was seen (once, few, many), or a class if it is expanded.

V gene	J gene	clone size	D gene	CDR3 protein	CDR3 DNA
TRBV4-1	TRBJ1-4	.	.	CASRGGQTATNEKLFF	TGCGCCAGCAGGGGAGGACAGACCGCAACTAATGAAAAACTGTTTTTT
TRBV4-1	TRBJ2-1	few	.	CASSQGNRYEQFF	TGCGCCAGCAGCCAAGGGAACAGGTATGAGCAGTTCTTC
TRBV4-1	TRBJ1-2	.	TRBD1	CASSQDHRDREGYGYTF	TGCGCCAGCAGCCAAGATCATCGGGACAGGGAAGGCTATGGCTACACCTTC
TRBV7-9	TRBJ1-2	.	TRBD1	CASSLSGGTDYGYTF	TGTGCCAGCAGTTTGTCAGGGGGGACAGACTATGGCTACACCTTC
TRBV4-2	TRBJ1-4	few	.	CASSNSARSTNEKLFF	TGTGCCAGCAGCAATTCAGCACGATCAACTAATGAAAAACTGTTTTTT
TRBV3-1	TRBJ2-1	few	.	CASSQDGVLSSYNEQFF	TGTGCCAGCAGCCAAGATGGGGTTCTGAGCTCCTACAATGAGCAGTTCTTC
TRBV5-1	TRBJ2-1	.	.	CASSLANGARHHEQFF	TGCGCCAGCAGCTTGGCCAACGGCGCCCGCCACCATGAGCAGTTCTTC
TRBV5-1	TRBJ2-7	few	TRBD2	CASSPGTSGRADYEQYF	TGCGCCAGCAGCCCCGGGACTAGCGGGAGGGCCGACTACGAGCAGTACTTC
TRBV6-5	TRBJ1-2	once	.	CASSSGTLSTF	TGTGCCAGCAGTTCAGGGACGTTAAGCACCTTC
TRBV6-5	TRBJ2-1	many	TRBD2	CASRESGVGLTNNEQFF	TGTGCCAGCAGGGAAAGCGGGGTGGGCCTAACTAACAATGAGCAGTTCTTC
TRBV5-1	TRBJ2-2	few	.	CASSLPRVAKDTGELFF	TGCGCCAGCAGCTTGCCTCGAGTGGCCAAGGACACCGGGGAGCTGTTTTTT
TRBV10-3	TRBJ2-7	few	.	CAISEPGQGIEQYF	TGTGCCATCAGTGAGCCGGGGCAGGGGATCGAGCAGTACTTC
TRBV9	TRBJ2-5	few	.	CASSVTRTSETQYF	TGTGCCAGCAGCGTTACTCGGACATCGGAGACCCAGTACTTC
TRBV4-1	TRBJ2-7	few	TRBD1	CASSLLKGQGNYEQYF	TGCGCCAGCAGCCTACTAAAAGGACAGGGGAACTACGAGCAGTACTTC
TRBV7-8	TRBJ2-3	.	.	CASSPDNLRTDTQYF	TGTGCCAGCAGCCCAGACAACCTCCGCACAGATACGCAGTATTTT
TRBV20-1	TRBJ2-1	.	TRBD1	CSARTPGQGAFGQFF	TGCAGTGCTAGAACGCCGGGACAGGGGGCTTTCGGGCAGTTCTTC
TRBV5-5	TRBJ1-2	few	.	CASSFGHNLGGYTF	TGTGCCAGCAGCTTCGGACACAACCTAGGGGGCTACACCTTC
TRBV20-1	TRBJ2-5	.	.	CSARDQDSRTQYF	TGCAGTGCTAGAGATCAAGACTCTCGGACCCAGTACTTC
TRBV9	TRBJ2-3	.	.	CASSTLDREVQTDTQYF	TGTGCCAGCAGCACCCTCGACAGGGAGGTTCAAACAGATACGCAGTATTTT
TRBV27	TRBJ2-3	few	.	CASSFSGADTQYF	TGTGCCAGCAGTTTCTCTGGGGCAGATACGCAGTATTTT
TRBV27	TRBJ2-7	.	TRBD1	CASSLLGQGQEQYF	TGTGCCAGCAGTTTATTGGGACAGGGTCAAGAGCAGTACTTC
TRBV20-1	TRBJ1-2	few	.	CSARAYGYTF	TGCAGTGCTAGGGCATATGGCTACACCTTC
TRBV7-8	TRBJ1-1	few	.	CASSLATMNTEAFF	TGTGCCAGCAGCTTAGCTACAATGAACACTGAAGCTTTCTTT
TRBV7-2	TRBJ2-5	many	.	CASSLADWRETQYF	TGTGCCAGCAGCTTGGCGGATTGGCGGGAGACCCAGTACTTC
TRBV7-9	TRBJ1-1	.	TRBD1	CASSLGDSLTEAFF	TGTGCCAGCAGCTTGGGGGACAGCCTCACTGAAGCTTTCTTT
TRBV7-6	TRBJ2-3	.	.	CASNTNPGDPPTDTQYF	TGTGCCAGCAACACTAATCCAGGGGACCCTCCGACAGATACGCAGTATTTT
TRBV20-1	TRBJ1-1	.	.	CSARGPGREGTEAFF	TGCAGTGCTAGGGGTCCGGGAAGAGAGGGCACTGAAGCTTTCTTT
TRBV5-1	TRBJ2-7	.	TRBD1	CASSLKGQGYEQYF	TGCGCCAGCAGCTTAAAGGGACAGGGCTACGAGCAGTACTTC
TRBV20-1	TRBJ1-2	.	TRBD1	CSATITGGHGYTF	TGCAGTGCTACCATTACAGGGGGTCATGGCTACACCTTC
TRBV7-2	TRBJ2-7	.	.	CASSFGLGPYEQYF	TGTGCCAGCAGCTTCGGACTTGGACCCTACGAGCAGTACTTC
TRBV6-2/TRBV6-3	TRBJ2-2	.	.	CASSSTGLNTGELFF	TGTGCCAGCAGTTCGACAGGTTTGAACACCGGGGAGCTGTTTTTT
TRBV4-1	TRBJ2-3	few	.	CASSPTGSPSDTQYF	TGCGCCAGCAGCCCTACAGGGTCACCCTCAGATACGCAGTATTTT
TRBV5-1	TRBJ2-7	few	TRBD2	CASKTGTSGTPEPGEQYF	TGCGCCAGCAAAACCGGGACTAGCGGGACTCCCGAACCGGGCGAGCAGTACTTC
TRBV25-1	TRBJ2-1	.	TRBD1	CASSRQGSMIYNEQFF	TGTGCCAGCAGTAGACAGGGGTCTATGATTTACAATGAGCAGTTCTTC